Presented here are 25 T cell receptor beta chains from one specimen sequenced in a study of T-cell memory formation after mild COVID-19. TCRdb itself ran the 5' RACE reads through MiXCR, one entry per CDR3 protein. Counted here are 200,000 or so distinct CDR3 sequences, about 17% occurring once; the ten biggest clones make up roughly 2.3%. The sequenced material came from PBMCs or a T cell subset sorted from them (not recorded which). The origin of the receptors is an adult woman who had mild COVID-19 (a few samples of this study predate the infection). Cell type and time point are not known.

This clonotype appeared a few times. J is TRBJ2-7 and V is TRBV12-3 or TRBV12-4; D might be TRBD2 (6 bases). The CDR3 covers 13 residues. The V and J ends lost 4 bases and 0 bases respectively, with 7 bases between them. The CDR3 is CASSSGVSYEQYF. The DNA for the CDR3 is TGTGCCAGCAGTTCGGGGGTCTCCTACGAGCAGTACTTC.

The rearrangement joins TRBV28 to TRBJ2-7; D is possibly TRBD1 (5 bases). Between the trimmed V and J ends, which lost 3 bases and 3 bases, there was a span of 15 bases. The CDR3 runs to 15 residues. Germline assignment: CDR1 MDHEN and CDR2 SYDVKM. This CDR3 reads CASSFRIGQIYEQYF. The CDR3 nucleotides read TGTGCCAGCAGTTTTCGTATTGGACAAATCTACGAGCAGTACTTC. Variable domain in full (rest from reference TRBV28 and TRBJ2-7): DVKVTQSSRYLVKRTGEKVFLECVQDMDHENMFWYRQDPGLGLRLIYFSYDVKMKEKGDIPEGYSVSREKKERFSLILESASTNQTSMYLCASSFRIGQIYEQYFGPGTRLTVT.

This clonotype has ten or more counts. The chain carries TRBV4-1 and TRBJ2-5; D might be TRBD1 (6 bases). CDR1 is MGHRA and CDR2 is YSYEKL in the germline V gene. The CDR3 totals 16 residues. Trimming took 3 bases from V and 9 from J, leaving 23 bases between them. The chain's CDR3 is CASSHQGKDGAGAQYF. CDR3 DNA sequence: TGCGCCAGCAGCCACCAAGGGAAGGACGGCGCAGGGGCCCAGTACTTC.

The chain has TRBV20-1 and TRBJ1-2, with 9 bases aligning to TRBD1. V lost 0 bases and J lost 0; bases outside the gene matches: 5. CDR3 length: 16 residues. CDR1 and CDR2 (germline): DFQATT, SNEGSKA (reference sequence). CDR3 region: CSARDPGTGTNYGYTF. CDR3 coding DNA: TGCAGTGCTAGAGATCCCGGGACAGGGACTAACTATGGCTACACCTTC.

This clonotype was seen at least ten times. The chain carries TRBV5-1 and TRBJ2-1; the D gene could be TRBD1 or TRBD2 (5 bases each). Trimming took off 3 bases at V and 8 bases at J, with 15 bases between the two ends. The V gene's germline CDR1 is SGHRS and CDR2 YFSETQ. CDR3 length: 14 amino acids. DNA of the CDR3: TGCGCCAGCAGCTCGGGACGGCCTATGGATGAGCAGTTCTTC. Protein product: CASSSGRPMDEQFF.

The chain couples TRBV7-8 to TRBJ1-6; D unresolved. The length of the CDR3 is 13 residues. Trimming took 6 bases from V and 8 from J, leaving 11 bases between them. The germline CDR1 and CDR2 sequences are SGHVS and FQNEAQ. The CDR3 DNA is TGTGCCAGCAGGCCCCGGTGGGATTCACCCCTCCACTTT. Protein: CASRPRWDSPLHF. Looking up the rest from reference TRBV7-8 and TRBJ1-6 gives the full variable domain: GAGVSQSPRYKVAKRGQDVALRCDPISGHVSLFWYQQALGQGPEFLTYFQNEAQLDKSGLPSDRFFAERPEGSVSTLKIQRTQQEDSAVYLCASRPRWDSPLHFGNGTRLTVT.

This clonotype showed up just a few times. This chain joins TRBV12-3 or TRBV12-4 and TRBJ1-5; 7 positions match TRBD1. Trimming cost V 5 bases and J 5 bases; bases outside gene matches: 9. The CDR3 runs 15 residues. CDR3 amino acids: CASSPPIDRDQPQHF. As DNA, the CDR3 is TGTGCCAGCAGTCCCCCCATAGACAGGGATCAGCCCCAGCATTTT.

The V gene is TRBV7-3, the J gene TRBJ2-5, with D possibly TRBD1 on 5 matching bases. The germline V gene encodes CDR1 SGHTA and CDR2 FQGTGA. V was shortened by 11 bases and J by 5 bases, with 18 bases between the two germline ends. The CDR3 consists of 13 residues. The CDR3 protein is CASSKGLSETQYF. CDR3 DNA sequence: TGTGCCTCCTCCAAGGGGCTCAGCGAGACCCAGTACTTC.

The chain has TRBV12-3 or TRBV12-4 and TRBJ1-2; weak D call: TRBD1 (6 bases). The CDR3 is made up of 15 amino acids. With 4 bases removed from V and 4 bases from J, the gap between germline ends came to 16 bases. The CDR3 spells CASSSGHRVGYGYTF. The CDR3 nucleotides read TGTGCCAGCAGTTCGGGCCACAGGGTTGGCTATGGCTACACCTTC.

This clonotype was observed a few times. The CDR3 region is CASSLSLAGGRSGYTF. In DNA, the CDR3 is TGTGCCAGCAGTTTATCGTTAGCAGGGGGCCGTAGTGGCTACACCTTC. This chain joins TRBV27 and TRBJ1-2; 8 nucleotides align to TRBD1. Germline V gene lookup returns CDR1 MNHEY and CDR2 SMNVEV (reference sequence). This CDR3 has 16 residues. V was pared by 0 bases and J by 7 bases, with 10 bases of the junction left unmatched.

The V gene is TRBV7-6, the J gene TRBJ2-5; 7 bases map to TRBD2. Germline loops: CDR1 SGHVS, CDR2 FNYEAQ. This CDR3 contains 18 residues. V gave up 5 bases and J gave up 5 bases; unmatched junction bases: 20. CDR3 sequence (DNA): TGTGCCAGCAGCCTGATGCTTAGAGGGAGGGCGATGGGGGAGACCCAGTACTTC. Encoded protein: CASSLMLRGRAMGETQYF.

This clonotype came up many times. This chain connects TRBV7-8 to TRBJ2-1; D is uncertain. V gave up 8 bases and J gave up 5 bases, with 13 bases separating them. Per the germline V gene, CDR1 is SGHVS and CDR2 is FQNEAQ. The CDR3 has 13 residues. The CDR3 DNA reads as TGTGCCAGCGGGCGGCGGATGAACAATGAGCAGTTCTTC. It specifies CASGRRMNNEQFF.

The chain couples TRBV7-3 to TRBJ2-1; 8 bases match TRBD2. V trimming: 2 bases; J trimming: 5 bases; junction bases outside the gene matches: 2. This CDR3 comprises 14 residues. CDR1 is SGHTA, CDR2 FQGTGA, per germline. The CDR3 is CASSLGREDNEQFF. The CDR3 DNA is TGTGCCAGCAGCTTAGGGCGGGAGGACAATGAGCAGTTCTTC. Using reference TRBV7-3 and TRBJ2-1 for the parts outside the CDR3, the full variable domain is GAGVSQTPSNKVTEKGKYVELRCDPISGHTALYWYRQSLGQGPEFLIYFQGTGAADDSGLPNDRFFAVRPEGSVSTLKIQRTERGDSAVYLCASSLGREDNEQFFGPGTRLTVL.

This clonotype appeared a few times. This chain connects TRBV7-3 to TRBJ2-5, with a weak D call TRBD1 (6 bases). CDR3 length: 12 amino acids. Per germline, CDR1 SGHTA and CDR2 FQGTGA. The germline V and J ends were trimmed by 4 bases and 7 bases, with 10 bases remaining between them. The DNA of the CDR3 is TGTGCCAGCAGCTCGGGACACGGGACCCAGTACTTC. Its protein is CASSSGHGTQYF. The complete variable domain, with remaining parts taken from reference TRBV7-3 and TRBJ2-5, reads GAGVSQTPSNKVTEKGKYVELRCDPISGHTALYWYRQSLGQGPEFLIYFQGTGAADDSGLPNDRFFAVRPEGSVSTLKIQRTERGDSAVYLCASSSGHGTQYFGPGTRLLVL.

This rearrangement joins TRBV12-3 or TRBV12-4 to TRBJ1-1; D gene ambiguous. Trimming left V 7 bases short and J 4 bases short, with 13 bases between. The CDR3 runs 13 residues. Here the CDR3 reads CASTAVLATEAFF. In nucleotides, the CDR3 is TGTGCCAGCACTGCGGTGCTGGCCACTGAAGCTTTCTTT.

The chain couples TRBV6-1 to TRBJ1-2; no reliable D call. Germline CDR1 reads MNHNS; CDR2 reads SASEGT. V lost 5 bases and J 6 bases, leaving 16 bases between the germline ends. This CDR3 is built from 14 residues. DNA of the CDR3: TGTGCCAGCAGTCGGGTCTCCCCCCCAGATGGCTACACCTTC. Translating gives CASSRVSPPDGYTF.

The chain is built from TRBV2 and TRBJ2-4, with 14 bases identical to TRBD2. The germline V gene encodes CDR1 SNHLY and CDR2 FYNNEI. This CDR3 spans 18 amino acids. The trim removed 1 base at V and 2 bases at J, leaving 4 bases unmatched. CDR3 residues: CASSEEGLAGDSKNIQYF. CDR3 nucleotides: TGTGCCAGCAGTGAAGAGGGACTAGCGGGGGATTCCAAAAACATTCAGTACTTC.

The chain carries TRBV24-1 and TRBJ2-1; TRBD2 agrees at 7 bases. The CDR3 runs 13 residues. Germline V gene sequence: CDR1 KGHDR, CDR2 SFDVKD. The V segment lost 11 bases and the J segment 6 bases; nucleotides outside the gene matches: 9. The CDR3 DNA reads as TGTGCCAGCGGGAGTTCCTTGTCCAATGAGCAGTTCTTC. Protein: CASGSSLSNEQFF.

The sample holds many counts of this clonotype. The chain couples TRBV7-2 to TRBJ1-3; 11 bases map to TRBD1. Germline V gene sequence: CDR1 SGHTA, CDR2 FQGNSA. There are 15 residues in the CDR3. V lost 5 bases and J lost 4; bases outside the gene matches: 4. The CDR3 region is CASSLDRGQGNTIYF. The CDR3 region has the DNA TGTGCCAGCAGCCTGGACAGGGGGCAGGGAAACACCATATATTTT.

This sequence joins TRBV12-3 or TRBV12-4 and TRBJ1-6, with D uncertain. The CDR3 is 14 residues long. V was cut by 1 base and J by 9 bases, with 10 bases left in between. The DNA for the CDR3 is TGTGCCAGCAGTTTAGGGGGAGCCTCTTCACCCCTCCACTTT. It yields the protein CASSLGGASSPLHF.

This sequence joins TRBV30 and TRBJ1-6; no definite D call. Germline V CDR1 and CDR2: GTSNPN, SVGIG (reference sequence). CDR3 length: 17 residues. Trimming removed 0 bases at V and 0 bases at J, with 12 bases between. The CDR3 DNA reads TGTGCCTGGAGTGTTTATTACCGTAGCTCCTATAATTCACCCCTCCACTTT. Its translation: CAWSVYYRSSYNSPLHF.

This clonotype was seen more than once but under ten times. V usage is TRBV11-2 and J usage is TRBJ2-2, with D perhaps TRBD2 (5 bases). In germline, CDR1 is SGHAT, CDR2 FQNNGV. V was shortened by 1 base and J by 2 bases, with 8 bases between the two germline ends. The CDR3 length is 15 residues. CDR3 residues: CASSLGTRNTGELFF. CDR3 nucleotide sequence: TGTGCCAGCAGCTTAGGAACTAGAAACACCGGGGAGCTGTTTTTT.

CDR3 in DNA: TGTGCCAGCAGCTTAACTAGCGGAGGCGGCAATGAGCAGTTCTTC. Protein product: CASSLTSGGGNEQFF. The chain links TRBV2 to TRBJ2-1; 8 bases line up with TRBD2. Germline V gives CDR1 SNHLY, CDR2 FYNNEI. With 6 bases clipped from V and 6 bases from J, the junction kept 10 bases outside the gene matches. The CDR3 has 15 residues.

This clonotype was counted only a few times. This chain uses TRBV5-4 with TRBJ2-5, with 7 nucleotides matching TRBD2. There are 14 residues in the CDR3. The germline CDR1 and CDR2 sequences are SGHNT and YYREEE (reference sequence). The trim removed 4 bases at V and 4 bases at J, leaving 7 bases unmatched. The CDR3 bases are TGTGCCAGCAGCCCCGGGAGGAGTGGAGAGACCCAGTACTTC. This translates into CASSPGRSGETQYF.

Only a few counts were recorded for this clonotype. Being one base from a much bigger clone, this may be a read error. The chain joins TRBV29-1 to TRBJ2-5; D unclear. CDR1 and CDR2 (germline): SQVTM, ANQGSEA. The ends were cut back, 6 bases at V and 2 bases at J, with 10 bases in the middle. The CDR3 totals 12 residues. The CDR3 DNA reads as TGCAGCGTGCCTAAGGGACAAGAGACCCAGTACTTC. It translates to CSVPKGQETQYF.